This TCR beta chain was retrieved from a study of T cells in Graves' hyperthyroidism and ophthalmopathy. Study results and caveats: A 13 V-J signature model discriminated ophthalmopathy versus stable hyperthyroidism.

V was pared by 7 bases and J by 0 bases, with 7 bases of the junction left unmatched. Germline assignment: CDR1 SGHVS and CDR2 FQNEAQ. The CDR3 is 16 amino acids. On this clonotype: Its antigen remains unknown.

Template material for amplifying TCR beta CDR3 regions consisted of RNA transcripts. HTBI primers were used for first-round RT-PCR of the TCR CDR3. TCRdb passed the multiplex PCR reads through MiXCR, listing each CDR3 protein once. The table includes fewer than 750,000 distinct CDR3 sequences, roughly 50% detected once. Sequenced sample: peripheral blood or thyroid tissue (not recorded which). The rearrangement links TRBV7-8 to TRBJ2-1; TRBD2 aligns across 9 bases. This TCR came from a woman under 30 with Graves' hyperthyroidism. The CDR3, as DNA: TGTGCCAGCAACTCGCGGGAGGGAAGCTCCTACAATGAGCAGTTCTTC. Its protein product is CASNSREGSSYNEQFF.